These 8 T cell receptor beta chains were sequenced from one sample in a study of T-cell memory formation after mild COVID-19. TCRdb independently ran MiXCR on the 5' RACE reads; one entry per CDR3 protein. The sample consists of under 85,000 distinct CDR3 sequences, approximately 15% of them appearing once. The source material was PBMCs or a T cell subset sorted from them (not recorded which). These receptors were obtained from an adult woman who had mild COVID-19 (a few samples of this study predate the infection). Cell type and time point are not known.

Only a few counts were recorded for this clonotype. The chain is built from TRBV7-9 and TRBJ1-3; D perhaps matches TRBD1 (6 bases). This CDR3 spans 16 amino acids. Trimming cost V 1 base and J 0 bases, with 10 bases left between them. The germline V gene has CDR1 SEHNR and CDR2 FQNEAQ (reference sequence). This CDR3 reads CASSLGTAGSGNTIYF. The CDR3 nucleotides read TGTGCCAGCAGCTTAGGGACAGCGGGCTCTGGAAACACCATATATTTT.

This clonotype is a singleton in its sample. V gene TRBV12-3 or TRBV12-4 combines with J gene TRBJ1-6; D is unclear. This CDR3 is built from 14 residues. The ends were cut back, 3 bases at V and 7 bases at J, with 10 bases in the middle. CDR3 amino acids: CASSFRPENSPLHF. CDR3 sequence (DNA): TGTGCCAGCAGTTTTCGCCCAGAAAATTCACCCCTCCACTTT.

The table lists this clonotype with many counts. The genes are TRBV5-6 and TRBJ2-3; weak D call: TRBD1 (6 bases). The CDR3 consists of 16 residues. V gave up 3 bases and J gave up 1 base, with 15 bases separating them. Germline assignment: CDR1 SGHDT and CDR2 YYEEEE. The CDR3 DNA sequence: TGTGCCAGCAGCTCCGTGGGGGCGAGGGGCACAGATACGCAGTATTTT. Its translation: CASSSVGARGTDTQYF.

The rearrangement uses TRBV5-1 and TRBJ2-1, with TRBD2 matching 7 bases. The CDR3 loop spans 21 amino acids. Germline lookup yields CDR1 SGHRS and CDR2 YFSETQ. J lost 7 bases, V lost 4 bases, and 29 bases had no gene match. The CDR3 DNA follows: TGCGCCAGCAGCCCCCTCCCAGGCGCGGGAGTCCCAGTACGCTCTTGGAATGAGCAGTTCTTC. This sequence encodes CASSPLPGAGVPVRSWNEQFF. The complete variable domain, with remaining parts taken from reference TRBV5-1 and TRBJ2-1, reads KAGVTQTPRYLIKTRGQQVTLSCSPISGHRSVSWYQQTPGQGLQFLFEYFSETQRNKGNFPGRFSGRQFSNSRSEMNVSTLELGDSALYLCASSPLPGAGVPVRSWNEQFFGPGTRLTVL.

The rearrangement joins TRBV5-6 to TRBJ1-5, with 7 positions matching TRBD1. CDR1 SGHDT and CDR2 YYEEEE come from the germline V gene. This CDR3 region has 19 residues. Unmatched junction bases numbered 16, after V lost 3 bases and J lost 1 base. CDR3 sequence: CASSSSRDSVRPSNQPQHF. The CDR3 DNA sequence: TGTGCCAGCAGCTCGAGCCGGGACAGCGTTCGTCCGAGCAATCAGCCCCAGCATTTT.

The chain carries TRBV29-1 and TRBJ1-2, with D hard to call. This CDR3 spans 12 amino acids. CDR1 SQVTM and CDR2 ANQGSEA come from the germline V gene. The V gene lost 4 bases and the J gene lost 2 bases, with 8 bases spanning the gap. CDR3: CSVAEGNYGYTF. CDR3 coding DNA: TGCAGCGTTGCTGAAGGGAACTATGGCTACACCTTC.

This clonotype has just a few counts. This chain uses TRBV5-1 with TRBJ1-1; 8 bases map to TRBD1. With 4 bases clipped from V and 9 bases from J, the junction kept 17 bases outside the gene matches. Germline V CDR1 and CDR2: SGHRS, YFSETQ. This CDR3 region has 16 residues. CDR3 loop: CASSHGQGGLDLKAFF. The CDR3 DNA reads as TGCGCCAGCAGCCATGGACAGGGCGGCCTCGATCTTAAAGCTTTCTTT.

The V call is TRBV19, the J call TRBJ1-2, with no clear D. The CDR3 loop spans 13 amino acids. Germline CDR1 and CDR2: LNHDA and SQIVND (reference sequence). Trimming removed 6 bases from V and 2 bases from J, with 10 bases in between. The CDR3 reads CASRFDGNYGYTF. CDR3 DNA: TGTGCCAGTAGGTTCGACGGGAACTATGGCTACACCTTC.